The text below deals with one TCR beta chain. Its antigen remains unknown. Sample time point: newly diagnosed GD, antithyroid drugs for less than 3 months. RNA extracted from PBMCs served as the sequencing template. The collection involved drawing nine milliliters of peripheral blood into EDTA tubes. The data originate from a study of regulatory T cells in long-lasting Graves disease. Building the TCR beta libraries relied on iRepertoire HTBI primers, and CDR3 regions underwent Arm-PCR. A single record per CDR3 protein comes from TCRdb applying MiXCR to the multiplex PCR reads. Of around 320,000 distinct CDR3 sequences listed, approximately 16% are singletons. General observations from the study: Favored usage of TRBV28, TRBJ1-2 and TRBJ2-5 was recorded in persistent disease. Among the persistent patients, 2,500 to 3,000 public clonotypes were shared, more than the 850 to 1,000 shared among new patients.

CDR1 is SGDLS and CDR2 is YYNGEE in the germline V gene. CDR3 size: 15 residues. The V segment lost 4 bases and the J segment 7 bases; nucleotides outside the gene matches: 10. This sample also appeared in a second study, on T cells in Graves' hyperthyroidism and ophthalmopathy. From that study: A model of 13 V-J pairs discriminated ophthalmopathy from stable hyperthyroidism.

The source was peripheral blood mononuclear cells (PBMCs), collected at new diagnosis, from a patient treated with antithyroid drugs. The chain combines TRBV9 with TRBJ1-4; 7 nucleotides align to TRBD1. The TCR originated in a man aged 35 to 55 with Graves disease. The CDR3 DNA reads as TGTGCCAGCAGCTCAACAGGGGCGCGCGGTGAAAAACTGTTTTTT. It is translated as CASSSTGARGEKLFF.